One T cell receptor (beta chain) is described in this entry. Its antigen is unidentified. This sample is drawn from a study of cytomegalovirus exposure and HLA in healthy donors. General study results and limits: Using the classifier, cytomegalovirus status was reportedly diagnosed with high specificity and sensitivity. Most observed TCR sequences were rare, whereas some public TCRs were detected in many donors.

The study drew the donors from its approximately 110-subject validation cohort, separate from the approximately 700-subject first cohort. V was pared by 4 bases and J by 4 bases, with 6 bases of the junction left unmatched. This CDR3 is 16 amino acids long. Germline loops: CDR1 SGHRS, CDR2 YFSETQ. The data were produced by immunoSEQ multiplex PCR, yet TCRdb's version contains in-frame clones alone and is incomplete. Here the sample spans some 220,000 clones, under 95% being singletons. Sample: PBMCs. The V call is TRBV5-1, the J call TRBJ2-3, with TRBD2 matching over 13 bases. This receptor was identified in a woman aged 18-35 years in good health and CMV-seronegative. The CDR3 sequence: CASSTGLAGASDTQYF. Here the CDR3 DNA reads TGCGCCAGCAGCACAGGACTAGCGGGAGCGTCAGATACGCAGTATTTT.